This TCR beta chain was captured by sequencing in a study of shared clonotypes between healthy human individuals. Evenly divided among several immunoSEQ plates was the genomic DNA of each subset. Libraries were prepared by immunoSEQ multiplex PCR; TCRdb keeps only in-frame clonotypes and omits some of them. The data hold 650,000 to 700,000 clones, with 90% observed a single time. The length of the CDR3 is 14 residues. In germline, CDR1 is MNHEY, CDR2 SMNVEV (reference sequence). Trimming stripped 0 bases from V and 2 bases from J, with 7 bases between. The sample consisted of memory CD8+ T cells from PBMCs. Subset meaning: CD45RO+ cells pooled with CCR7-negative TemRA cells. The sequence was collected from a man in his late teens or twenties in good health. Some clones in this sample may be carry-over from other donors' samples. The chain has TRBV27 and TRBJ1-2, with D hard to call. The DNA for the CDR3 is TGTGCCAGCAGTTTATCCCCGGGAAACTATGGCTACACCTTC. Translated, it gives CASSLSPGNYGYTF.